The 22 T cell receptor beta chains below come from one sample, sequenced in a study of blood T cell repertoires in COVID-19. Assay used: immunoSEQ multiplex PCR; TCRdb lists only in-frame clones, some missing. Of some 200,000 clones listed, approximately 81% were seen once; the top ten hold about a sixth. The material sequenced was peripheral blood. Receptors were obtained from an elderly woman with active or convalescent COVID-19.

In its sample, this clone was seen a few times. The chain recombines TRBV19 with TRBJ1-1; 7 bases map to TRBD1. The length of the CDR3 is 14 residues. The germline gives CDR1 LNHDA, CDR2 SQIVND (reference sequence). Trimming cost V 6 bases and J 2 bases; bases outside gene matches: 6. CDR3 nucleotides: TGTGCCAGTAGATTGGGACAGCGAAACACTGAAGCTTTCTTT. This translates into CASRLGQRNTEAFF.

This clone was counted once. The chain combines TRBV7-6 with TRBJ2-5, with TRBD1 identical over 7 bases. The junction had 3 bases not matched to a gene; V was cut back by 3 bases and J by 5 bases. Germline V gives CDR1 SGHVS, CDR2 FNYEAQ. There are 13 residues in the CDR3. In DNA, the CDR3 is TGTGCCAGCAGCTTGAACAGGGGTGAGACCCAGTACTTC. This sequence encodes CASSLNRGETQYF.

This rearrangement joins TRBV19 to TRBJ2-5; 8 bases fit TRBD2. The CDR3 spans 15 residues. CDR1 is LNHDA and CDR2 is SQIVND in the germline V gene (reference sequence). V lost 5 bases, J lost 5 bases, and 10 bases stayed unmatched. The CDR3 is CASSLAGGRGETQYF. CDR3 in DNA: TGTGCCAGTAGTTTGGCGGGGGGCCGGGGGGAGACCCAGTACTTC.

V usage is TRBV11-3 and J usage is TRBJ2-3, with D perhaps matching TRBD1 (5 bases). CDR1 is SGHNT, CDR2 YENEEA, per germline. The length of the CDR3 is 15 residues. Trimming left V 1 base short and J 4 bases short, with 12 bases between. The CDR3 nucleotides read TGTGCCAGCAGCTTAGTGGGGCCCCCCGCAGATACGCAGTATTTT. Translated: CASSLVGPPADTQYF.

The rearrangement links TRBV4-1 to TRBJ1-4, with D unresolved. The germline V gene encodes CDR1 MGHRA and CDR2 YSYEKL. This CDR3 spans 13 amino acids. Between the trimmed V and J ends, which lost 5 bases and 2 bases, there was a span of 6 bases. For the CDR3, the DNA is TGCGCCAGCAGCTCCGGGACTAATGAAAAACTGTTTTTT. This gives the protein CASSSGTNEKLFF.

This clone was picked up one time. J is TRBJ2-5 and V is TRBV6-6, with 9 bases identical to TRBD1. The CDR3 has 14 residues. Germline V lookup: CDR1 MNHNY, CDR2 SVGAGI (reference sequence). The ends lost 6 bases at V and 4 bases at J; junction bases unmatched: 6. CDR3 DNA: TGTGCCAGCAGGTACAGGGGGCACGTAGAGACCCAGTACTTC. Protein product: CASRYRGHVETQYF.

The V call is TRBV5-1, the J call TRBJ2-7, with 9 bases identical to TRBD2. Germline lookup yields CDR1 SGHRS and CDR2 YFSETQ. V shed 4 bases and J 1 base; nucleotides not matched to a gene: 3. This CDR3 is 14 amino acids long. The CDR3 bases are TGCGCCAGCAGCGCGACTAGCGGATCCTACGAGCAGTACTTC. Protein: CASSATSGSYEQYF.

J is TRBJ2-5 and V is TRBV6-2 or TRBV6-3; TRBD2 matches 9 bases. Germline lookup yields CDR1 MNHEY and CDR2 SVGEGT. The CDR3 loop spans 15 amino acids. V was clipped by 4 bases and J by 1 base; unmatched bases: 4. CDR3 nucleotide sequence: TGTGCCAGCAGTTCTCTAGCGGGGTCCCAAGAGACCCAGTACTTC. Translated: CASSSLAGSQETQYF.

V gene TRBV28 combines with J gene TRBJ2-7; TRBD1 agrees at 10 bases. The V gene end was trimmed by 7 bases and the J gene end by 2 bases; junction bases not matched to a gene: 11. Germline assignment: CDR1 MDHEN and CDR2 SYDVKM. The CDR3 runs to 16 residues. CDR3 DNA sequence: TGTGCCAGCAATAGACTACCGGGACAGGGGACCTACGAGCAGTACTTC. This translates into CASNRLPGQGTYEQYF.

This rearrangement joins TRBV5-4 to TRBJ2-3, with TRBD2 identical over 8 bases. Germline V gene lookup returns CDR1 SGHNT and CDR2 YYREEE (reference sequence). Trimming at V came to 3 bases and at J to 2 bases, leaving 5 bases not matched to a gene. The CDR3 has 15 amino acids. CDR3 residues: CASSSQRESTDTQYF. The CDR3 DNA is TGTGCCAGCAGCTCTCAGCGGGAGTCCACAGATACGCAGTATTTT.

V usage is TRBV27 and J usage is TRBJ1-1; tentative D call: TRBD1 (6 bases). The CDR3 spans 14 residues. Trimming removed 0 bases at V and 8 bases at J, with 13 bases between. CDR1 MNHEY and CDR2 SMNVEV come from the germline V gene (reference sequence). The CDR3 bases are TGTGCCAGCAGTTTATCGTTTGAGGGGGTGGAAGCTTTCTTT. It is translated as CASSLSFEGVEAFF.

Written as DNA, the CDR3 is TGTGCCAGCAGCAAACTAGCGGGGCCAACCCCGGCTGAGCAGTTCTTC. This translates into CASSKLAGPTPAEQFF. The rearrangement links TRBV7-9 to TRBJ2-1; 10 bases are shared with TRBD2. Germline V CDR1 and CDR2: SEHNR, FQNEAQ (reference sequence). The CDR3 sequence is 16 residues long. Losses at the gene ends were 5 bases for V and 9 bases for J; bases not matched to a gene: 13.

The chain is built from TRBV19 and TRBJ2-4; the D gene is possibly TRBD1 (6 bases). Trimming stripped 4 bases from V and 8 bases from J, with 15 bases between. Germline V gene lookup returns CDR1 LNHDA and CDR2 SQIVND (reference sequence). The CDR3 has 14 amino acids. The CDR3, as DNA: TGTGCCAGTAGTAGGAACAGAGGGGGTGACATTCAGTACTTC. Protein: CASSRNRGGDIQYF.

This rearrangement joins TRBV28 to TRBJ2-1; 11 bases map to TRBD2. V lost 9 bases to trimming and J lost 7 bases; unmatched junction nucleotides: 5. The CDR3 is 13 amino acids. Germline V lookup: CDR1 MDHEN, CDR2 SYDVKM. The CDR3 here is CASVAGGPNEQFF. The CDR3 DNA reads TGTGCCAGTGTAGCGGGGGGGCCGAATGAGCAGTTCTTC.

This clone has more than one count but fewer than ten. The rearrangement joins TRBV5-4 to TRBJ1-3; no firm D call. V shed 6 bases and J shed 0 bases, with 13 bases lying between them. The CDR3 has 15 residues. Germline assignment: CDR1 SGHNT and CDR2 YYREEE (reference sequence). CDR3 loop: CASTSGGTSGNTIYF. The CDR3 DNA is TGTGCCAGCACCTCAGGTGGCACCTCTGGAAACACCATATATTTT.

The rearrangement joins TRBV6-6 to TRBJ2-7, with 9 bases matching TRBD2. The J segment lost 2 bases and the V segment lost 7 bases, leaving 6 bases of the junction unmatched. The V gene's germline CDR1 is MNHNY and CDR2 SVGAGI (reference sequence). This CDR3 comprises 14 residues. The CDR3 nucleotides read TGTGCCAGCACCCTAGCGGGACAGACCTACGAGCAGTACTTC. Its translation is CASTLAGQTYEQYF.

The chain employs TRBV6-5 and TRBJ2-7; tentative D call: TRBD1 (6 bases). The CDR3 loop spans 14 amino acids. Per the germline V gene, CDR1 is MNHEY and CDR2 is SVGAGI. The V gene lost 6 bases and the J gene lost 1 base, with 13 bases spanning the gap. The DNA of the CDR3 is TGTGCCAGCAGCCTACAGGGTTTGTCCTACGAGCAGTACTTC. Translated, it gives CASSLQGLSYEQYF.

The chain couples TRBV4-3 to TRBJ1-2, with TRBD1 as a possible D gene (6 bases). Germline V CDR1 and CDR2: LGHNA, YSLEER. The CDR3 is 15 residues long. Deletions cut 2 bases from V and 8 bases from J, with 18 bases between. Here the CDR3 DNA reads TGCGCCAGCAGCCAACAGTCTCAGGGGAGGGGAGGCTACACCTTC. Protein sequence: CASSQQSQGRGGYTF.

This clone came up once. The gene calls are TRBV3-1 (or the pseudogene TRBV3-2) and TRBJ2-7, with unresolved D. From germline, CDR1 is LGHDT and CDR2 YNNKEL (reference sequence). V was trimmed by 1 base and J by 0 bases, leaving 13 bases between them. The CDR3 runs 16 residues. The CDR3 loop is CASSQARQALSYEQYF. The CDR3 DNA is TGTGCCAGCAGCCAAGCCCGCCAGGCCCTCTCCTACGAGCAGTACTTC.

The V and J genes are TRBV18 and TRBJ1-1; 7 bases are a match to TRBD1. J gave up 0 bases and V 2 bases, and 3 bases lay outside the gene matches. From germline, CDR1 is KGHSH and CDR2 LQKENI. The CDR3 has 15 amino acids. The CDR3 bases are TGTGCCAGCTCACCAATTGGGACAGTGAACACTGAAGCTTTCTTT. It specifies CASSPIGTVNTEAFF.

This clone was counted once. The V and J genes are TRBV5-1 and TRBJ2-7; TRBD1 agrees at 7 bases. The CDR3 covers 14 residues. In germline, CDR1 is SGHRS, CDR2 YFSETQ. The junction had 8 bases not matched to a gene; V was cut back by 1 base and J by 7 bases. In DNA form, the CDR3 reads TGCGCCAGCAGCTTGAGGGACAGTAACGTGGAGCAGTACTTC. The encoded protein is CASSLRDSNVEQYF.

This clone was seen just once. The J gene is TRBJ2-3, the V gene TRBV21-1; TRBD1 is the table's D call, not checked against the DNA. TRBV21-1 is a documented pseudogene. The CDR3 totals 16 residues. In DNA form, the CDR3 reads TGTGCCAGCAGCAAAGGAGGACAGGACTCCACAGATACGCAGTATTTT. It specifies CASSKGGQDSTDTQYF.